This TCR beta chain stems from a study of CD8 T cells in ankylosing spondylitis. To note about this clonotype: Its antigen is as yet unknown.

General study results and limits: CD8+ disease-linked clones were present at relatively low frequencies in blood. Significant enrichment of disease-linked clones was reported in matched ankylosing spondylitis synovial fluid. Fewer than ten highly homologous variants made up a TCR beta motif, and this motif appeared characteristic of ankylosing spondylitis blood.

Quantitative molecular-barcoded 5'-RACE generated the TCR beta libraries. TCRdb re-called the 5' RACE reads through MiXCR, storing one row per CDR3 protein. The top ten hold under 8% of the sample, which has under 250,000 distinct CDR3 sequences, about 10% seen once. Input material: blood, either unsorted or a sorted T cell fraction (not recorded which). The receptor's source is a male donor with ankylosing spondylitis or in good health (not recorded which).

The DNA for the CDR3 is TGTGCCAGTAGTAGTTCAGATAATCAGCCCCAGCATTTT. As protein: CASSSSDNQPQHF. The chain links TRBV19 to TRBJ1-5; D uncertain. Germline V gives CDR1 LNHDA, CDR2 SQIVND (reference sequence). The CDR3 covers 13 residues. Trimming removed 4 bases from V and 4 bases from J, with 8 bases in between.